One T cell receptor beta chain is described in this entry. Regarding time point: baseline, week 1 (first vaccination visit). Treatment reported: pre-vaccination baseline after standard-of-care therapy. Newly diagnosed WHO grade 3 or 4 IDH1-mutant, ATRX-lost astrocytomas were identified in the donors. CDR3 length equals 14 residues. Trimming took off 6 bases at V and 1 base at J, with 13 bases between the two ends. From germline, CDR1 is SNHLY and CDR2 FYNNEI. Clones were read by immunoSEQ multiplex PCR, and TCRdb kept only the in-frame ones, dropping some. The profile shows about 35,000 clones, approximately 90% of them singletons. This sample stems from a study of a mutant IDH1 vaccine in newly diagnosed glioma. Study details: It was radiotherapy, temozolomide, or both that patients received previously, with most receiving both.

The sequencing used PBMCs, collected from a glioma patient treated with radiotherapy, temozolomide or both. This TCR was sampled from a woman aged 40-49 years with glioma. The chain carries TRBV2 and TRBJ2-7; perhaps TRBD1 as D (7 bases). The CDR3 sequence is CASSGGQNSYEQYF. In DNA, the CDR3 is TGTGCCAGCAGCGGGGGACAGAATTCCTACGAGCAGTACTTC.